This TCR beta chain originates from a study of response to subunit inactivated influenza vaccine. This clonotype was observed at least ten times. This CDR3 has 16 amino acids. Trimming removed 3 bases from V and 4 bases from J; junction bases left unmatched: 9. The germline CDR1 and CDR2 sequences are KGHDR and SFDVKD. TCRdb analysed the RT-PCR reads with MiXCR anew, one entry per CDR3 protein. The data contain about 540,000 distinct CDR3 sequences, roughly 25% of them seen just once; the ten biggest clones take up around 2.8%. These same records also appear under a second study, on T cells expressing NK-cell markers. That report notes: It was by 5'RACE template switching with UMIs that TCR beta cDNA was made.

The sequences come from CD4+ T cells sorted from PBMCs, collected about 12 days after vaccination. This clonotype originated in a man over 45 who received an inactivated influenza vaccine. This chain joins TRBV24-1 and TRBJ2-3; 7 bases fit TRBD2. The CDR3 is CATSDDARTSADTQYF. The CDR3 bases are TGTGCCACCAGTGATGACGCCAGAACTAGCGCAGATACGCAGTATTTT.